The 18 T cell receptor beta chains below all came from one sample that was sequenced in a study of control samples from healthy donors and cancer patients. Method: immunoSEQ multiplex PCR; TCRdb's copy keeps in-frame clones and lacks some. The sample gives some 120,000 clones, about 90% of which show up once; around 2% is in the top ten. The source material was blood. These TCRs come from a man aged 18 to 30 in good health.

The count of this clone is one. The gene calls are TRBV18 and TRBJ2-2, with 10 bases aligning to TRBD2. Per the germline V gene, CDR1 is KGHSH and CDR2 is LQKENI. The CDR3 contains 18 residues. V dropped 6 bases and J dropped 1; count of bases not matched to a gene: 11. CDR3 coding DNA: TGTGCCAGCTCCAGGGCAGGAGCTAGCGGGAGGAACACCGGGGAGCTGTTTTTT. Protein product: CASSRAGASGRNTGELFF.

The gene calls are TRBV21-1 and TRBJ2-1; no DNA check was done on the table's D call, TRBD2. TRBV21-1 is termed a pseudogene. There are 14 residues in the CDR3. The CDR3 loop is CASSKQGGHNEQFF. The CDR3 bases are TGTGCCAGCAGCAAACAGGGAGGGCACAATGAGCAGTTCTTC.

The chain recombines TRBV30 with TRBJ1-1; a possible D gene is TRBD1 (6 bases). V lost 3 bases to trimming and J lost 1 base, with 9 bases between them. Germline lookup yields CDR1 GTSNPN and CDR2 SVGIG (reference sequence). The CDR3 has 13 amino acids. This CDR3 is CAWSEQGNTEAFF. DNA of the CDR3: TGTGCCTGGAGCGAACAGGGGAACACTGAAGCTTTCTTT. The complete variable domain, with remaining parts taken from reference TRBV30 and TRBJ1-1, reads SQTIHQWPATLVQPVGSPLSLECTVEGTSNPNLYWYRQAAGRGLQLLFYSVGIGQISSEVPQNLSASRPQDRQFILSSKKLLLSDSGFYLCAWSEQGNTEAFFGQGTRLTVV.

For this clone: Within the sample, other DNA sequences also encode this same CDR3. The V gene is TRBV28, the J gene TRBJ1-2; D perhaps matches TRBD1 (6 bases). The CDR3 has 13 amino acids. Germline V lookup: CDR1 MDHEN, CDR2 SYDVKM. Trimming took off 6 bases at V and 4 bases at J, with 12 bases between the two ends. The CDR3 DNA reads TGTGCCAGCAGAACGACAGGAGTCTATGGCTACACCTTC. Its protein product is CASRTTGVYGYTF.

The chain recombines TRBV9 with TRBJ1-2, with D unresolved. Germline V gives CDR1 SGDLS, CDR2 YYNGEE. The CDR3 has 12 residues. Trimming cost V 0 bases and J 4 bases, with 4 bases left between them. The CDR3, as DNA: TGTGCCAGCAGCGTAGTAGGCTATGGCTACACCTTC. Its protein product is CASSVVGYGYTF.

The CDR3 loop is CAISSSGSGDTQYF. Written as DNA, the CDR3 is TGTGCCATCAGTTCCAGCGGGAGTGGGGATACGCAGTATTTT. The chain carries TRBV10-3 and TRBJ2-3, with 8 positions matching TRBD2. Germline V lookup: CDR1 ENHRY, CDR2 SYGVKD. The CDR3 is 14 amino acids. Trimming removed 5 bases from V and 6 bases from J; junction bases left unmatched: 7.

The chain employs TRBV19 and TRBJ1-3; D is possibly TRBD1 (6 bases). Trimming left V 7 bases short and J 3 bases short, with 16 bases between. The germline V gene has CDR1 LNHDA and CDR2 SQIVND (reference sequence). The CDR3 has 15 residues. CDR3: CASKDAGAIGNTIYF. In DNA form, the CDR3 reads TGTGCCAGTAAAGACGCGGGGGCGATTGGAAACACCATATATTTT. Supplemented by reference TRBV19 and TRBJ1-3, the full variable domain reads DGGITQSPKYLFRKEGQNVTLSCEQNLNHDAMYWYRQDPGQGLRLIYYSQIVNDFQKGDIAEGYSVSREKKESFPLTVTSAQKNPTAFYLCASKDAGAIGNTIYFGEGSWLTVV.

The CDR3 reads CASSQGANTEAFF. CDR3 in DNA: TGCGCCAGCAGTCAGGGGGCGAACACTGAAGCTTTCTTT. The chain links TRBV10-1 to TRBJ1-1; TRBD1 matches 8 bases. There are 13 residues in the CDR3. The V gene's germline CDR1 is WNHNN and CDR2 SYGVQD (reference sequence). V trimming: 5 bases; J trimming: 1 base; junction bases outside the gene matches: 0.

This CDR3 reads CASRQGGTSPLHF. DNA of the CDR3: TGTGCCAGCAGACAGGGAGGAACTTCACCCCTCCACTTT. The chain employs TRBV6-5 and TRBJ1-6; D might be TRBD1 (6 bases). V lost 6 bases, J lost 9 bases, and 12 bases lay in between. Germline V gene data show CDR1 as MNHEY and CDR2 as SVGAGI. CDR3 length: 13 amino acids.

V and J are TRBV10-3 and TRBJ2-5; 9 nucleotides match TRBD1. The junction had 6 bases not matched to a gene; V was cut back by 6 bases and J by 4 bases. This CDR3 is 14 amino acids long. Germline loops: CDR1 ENHRY, CDR2 SYGVKD. CDR3 in DNA: TGTGCCATCAGAGGACAGGGGTATACAGAGACCCAGTACTTC. This sequence encodes CAIRGQGYTETQYF.

The J gene is TRBJ2-2, the V gene TRBV19; TRBD2 aligns across 7 bases. CDR3 size: 13 residues. The germline V gene has CDR1 LNHDA and CDR2 SQIVND (reference sequence). J gave up 4 bases and V 8 bases, and 4 bases lay outside the gene matches. The CDR3 loop is CASVGEGTGELFF. The DNA of the CDR3 is TGTGCCAGTGTGGGGGAGGGCACCGGGGAGCTGTTTTTT.

There are a few counts of this clone. This chain uses TRBV15 with TRBJ2-7; 10 nucleotides line up with TRBD1. Germline V gene data show CDR1 as LNHNV and CDR2 as YYDKDF (reference sequence). With 0 bases clipped from V and 3 bases from J, the junction kept 2 bases outside the gene matches. The CDR3 sequence is 15 residues long. The CDR3 sequence is CATSRETGGYYEQYF. The CDR3 DNA reads as TGTGCCACCAGCAGAGAGACAGGGGGCTACTACGAGCAGTACTTC.

CDR3 protein: CASSSGLGAGANVLTF. The CDR3, as DNA: TGTGCCAGCAGCTCGGGCCTGGGGGCTGGGGCCAACGTCCTGACTTTC. This chain links TRBV7-7 with TRBJ2-6, with D perhaps given as TRBD1 or TRBD2 (5 bases each). This CDR3 is 16 amino acids long. The V gene's germline CDR1 is SSHAT and CDR2 FNYEAQ (reference sequence). V was clipped by 4 bases and J by 2 bases, with 12 bases between them.

In regard to this clone: Other DNA variants within this sample encode the same CDR3. The chain recombines TRBV24-1 with TRBJ2-3, with D hard to call. Trimming stripped 4 bases from V and 1 base from J, with 5 bases between. The CDR3 is made up of 13 amino acids. Germline V gene sequence: CDR1 KGHDR, CDR2 SFDVKD. The DNA of the CDR3 is TGTGCCACCAGTGAGAGAGGCACAGATACGCAGTATTTT. Its translation is CATSERGTDTQYF.

Remarks on this clone: The junction does not match germline at one end; this may be a read error. The rearrangement joins TRBV3-1 (or the pseudogene TRBV3-2) to TRBJ2-7; 12 nucleotides agree with TRBD2. CDR3 size: 15 residues. Germline assignment: CDR1 LGHDT and CDR2 YNNKEL (reference sequence). The CDR3 spells CANSLAGGQLYEQYF. CDR3 coding DNA: TGTGCCAACAGCCTAGCGGGAGGGCAATTATACGAGCAGTACTTC.

The V gene is TRBV9, the J gene TRBJ2-3; 12 positions match TRBD2. This CDR3 spans 18 amino acids. The germline gives CDR1 SGDLS, CDR2 YYNGEE. The junction had 16 bases not matched to a gene; V was cut back by 4 bases and J by 7 bases. CDR3 in DNA: TGTGCCAGCAGCACGCAGACTAGCGGGAGCCCACAAGGGCATACGCAGTATTTT. The encoded protein is CASSTQTSGSPQGHTQYF.

V is TRBV2 and J is TRBJ2-1; 7 bases agree with TRBD2. CDR1 and CDR2 (germline): SNHLY, FYNNEI. The trim removed 2 bases at V and 9 bases at J, leaving 13 bases unmatched. The CDR3 contains 16 residues. The CDR3 DNA sequence: TGTGCCAGCAGTGAATGGGGAGGGACTACGACGGGTGAGCAGTTCTTC. The encoded protein is CASSEWGGTTTGEQFF.

This chain links TRBV19 with TRBJ2-1; 9 nucleotides line up with TRBD1. The ends lost 6 bases at V and 4 bases at J; junction bases unmatched: 7. This CDR3 contains 15 residues. In germline, CDR1 is LNHDA, CDR2 SQIVND (reference sequence). The CDR3, as DNA: TGTGCCAGTAGCTCGGACAGGGGTCTATACAATGAGCAGTTCTTC. It encodes CASSSDRGLYNEQFF. The whole variable domain, remainder taken from reference TRBV19 and TRBJ2-1, is DGGITQSPKYLFRKEGQNVTLSCEQNLNHDAMYWYRQDPGQGLRLIYYSQIVNDFQKGDIAEGYSVSREKKESFPLTVTSAQKNPTAFYLCASSSDRGLYNEQFFGPGTRLTVL.